A selection of T cell receptor beta chains follows, all from one sample in a study of blood T cells in healthy people across ages. TCRdb itself ran the 5' RACE reads through MiXCR, one entry per CDR3 protein. The sample holds 550,000 to 650,000 distinct CDR3 sequences, over 25% seen once. This sample also appeared in a second study, on T cells of mothers and their children.

Sequenced sample: blood. These TCRs come from a boy younger than 10 in good health. The CDR3 runs from the conserved cysteine through the conserved F or W. A D gene is named only where the DNA matches it firmly. Size is omitted from some rows. Given values are once, few, many or a class for expanded clones.

13	NA	NA	TRBV10-3	TRBJ2-3	CAISGDSTDTQYF	TGTGCCATCAGTGGCGATAGCACAGATACGCAGTATTTT
16	few	TRBD2	TRBV9	TRBJ2-1	CASSAYLAGTYNEQFF	TGTGCCAGCAGCGCCTATCTAGCGGGAACCTACAATGAGCAGTTCTTC
11	NA	NA	TRBV5-5	TRBJ2-1	CASSLAVEQFF	TGTGCCAGCAGCTTGGCAGTAGAGCAGTTCTTC
17	NA	TRBD2	TRBV27	TRBJ2-2	CASSLVRWEGNTGELFF	TGTGCCAGCAGTTTAGTCAGGTGGGAGGGGAACACCGGGGAGCTGTTTTTT
16	few	TRBD2	TRBV11-2	TRBJ2-5	CASSPMGLAGEDQQYF	TGTGCCAGCAGCCCCATGGGACTAGCGGGAGAGGATCAGCAGTACTTC
14	NA	NA	TRBV5-4	TRBJ2-5	CASVGGSRGETQYF	TGTGCCAGCGTTGGAGGATCGCGGGGAGAGACCCAGTACTTC
16	NA	NA	TRBV12-3/TRBV12-4	TRBJ1-5	CASSLGLGGRSQPQHF	TGTGCCAGCAGTTTAGGATTGGGGGGCAGGAGTCAGCCCCAGCATTTT
15	few	TRBD1	TRBV6-6	TRBJ1-2	CASERYRGGNYGYTF	TGTGCCAGTGAACGTTACAGGGGAGGAAACTATGGCTACACCTTC
13	few	TRBD2	TRBV6-2/TRBV6-3	TRBJ2-1	CASSGALYNEQFF	TGTGCCAGTAGCGGGGCCCTCTACAATGAGCAGTTCTTC
18	NA	TRBD2	TRBV19	TRBJ2-3	CASRPLAGAQYSTDTQYF	TGTGCCAGTAGGCCTCTAGCGGGGGCCCAATATAGCACAGATACGCAGTATTTT
11	many	NA	TRBV12-3/TRBV12-4	TRBJ2-5	CASTPRREQYF	TGTGCCAGCACCCCGAGAAGGGAGCAGTACTTC
15	NA	TRBD2	TRBV20-1	TRBJ2-3	CSARRTSGMGDTQYF	TGCAGTGCTAGGCGGACTAGCGGGATGGGGGATACGCAGTATTTT
16	few	NA	TRBV25-1	TRBJ1-4	CASSEGGRRRNEKLFF	TGTGCCAGCAGTGAAGGGGGGAGGAGGAGAAATGAAAAACTGTTTTTT
13	few	NA	TRBV20-1	TRBJ2-5	CSATEGDQETQYF	TGCAGTGCTACGGAGGGAGACCAAGAGACCCAGTACTTC
16	NA	NA	TRBV12-3/TRBV12-4	TRBJ1-1	CASSFLQGRVGTEAFF	TGTGCCAGCAGTTTTTTACAGGGCCGTGTGGGCACTGAAGCTTTCTTT
15	few	NA	TRBV4-2	TRBJ2-5	CASSHSGQIQETQYF	TGTGCCAGCAGCCATTCAGGACAGATTCAAGAGACCCAGTACTTC
14	NA	NA	TRBV5-1	TRBJ2-7	CASSLGDVSYEQYF	TGCGCCAGCAGCTTGGGGGACGTCTCCTACGAGCAGTACTTC
14	NA	NA	TRBV10-2	TRBJ1-4	CTSMSAGTYEKLFF	TGCACCAGCATGTCGGCCGGGACGTATGAAAAACTGTTTTTT
11	NA	NA	TRBV3-1	TRBJ2-3	CASEGRGTQYF	TGTGCCAGCGAGGGTCGGGGTACGCAGTATTTT